These 30 T cell receptor beta chains share one sample of origin, sequenced in a study of blood T cell repertoires in COVID-19. Produced via immunoSEQ multiplex PCR; TCRdb's table is partial and in-frame only. The repertoire has some 300,000 clones, 90% of them found once; the top ten carry about 1%. The source material was peripheral blood. The receptor source for this set is a woman between 35 and 50 years old with COVID-19, enrolled during active disease.

A few counts support this clone. The rearrangement joins TRBV6-6 to TRBJ1-6; TRBD1 matches at 7 bases. Looked up from germline, CDR1 is MNHNY and CDR2 is SVGAGI (reference sequence). The CDR3 loop spans 13 amino acids. V shed 6 bases and J 9 bases; nucleotides not matched to a gene: 5. The CDR3 DNA sequence: TGTGCCAGCAGGCAGACAGGGTTTTCACCCCTCCACTTT. It translates to CASRQTGFSPLHF.

V is TRBV5-1 and J is TRBJ2-1, with TRBD2 matching over 11 bases. This CDR3 is built from 16 residues. Germline values: CDR1 SGHRS, CDR2 YFSETQ. The V segment lost 4 bases and the J segment 3 bases; nucleotides outside the gene matches: 6. The CDR3 here is CASSRTGTSGYNEQFF. The CDR3 nucleotides read TGCGCCAGCAGCCGTACCGGGACTAGCGGCTACAATGAGCAGTTCTTC.

Only a few counts were recorded for this clone. The chain has TRBV6-2 or TRBV6-3 and TRBJ2-7, with no clear D. The CDR3 covers 15 residues. V lost 2 bases and J lost 0, with 11 bases in between. Germline assignment: CDR1 MNHEY and CDR2 SVGEGT. CDR3 in DNA: TGTGCCAGCAGTTACAAAGAGGCTAGCTCCTACGAGCAGTACTTC. Translating it yields CASSYKEASSYEQYF.

This rearrangement joins TRBV5-1 to TRBJ2-3; D unclear. Per the germline V gene, CDR1 is SGHRS and CDR2 is YFSETQ. The CDR3 is made up of 13 amino acids. V was shortened by 2 bases and J by 6 bases, with 10 bases between the two germline ends. The CDR3 DNA is TGCGCCAGCAGCTTTTCACGCCAGGATACGCAGTATTTT. This encodes CASSFSRQDTQYF.

Of note for this clone: The sample has other DNA sequences that encode this CDR3 too. V gene TRBV18 combines with J gene TRBJ1-2; D unresolved. The CDR3 consists of 13 residues. The germline V and J ends were trimmed by 0 bases and 2 bases, with 4 bases remaining between them. Looked up from germline, CDR1 is KGHSH and CDR2 is LQKENI. This CDR3 reads CASSPPGNYGYTF. The CDR3, as DNA: TGTGCCAGCTCACCACCGGGCAACTATGGCTACACCTTC. The whole variable domain, remainder taken from reference TRBV18 and TRBJ1-2, is NAGVMQNPRHLVRRRGQEARLRCSPMKGHSHVYWYRQLPEEGLKFMVYLQKENIIDESGMPKERFSAEFPKEGPSILRIQQVVRGDSAAYFCASSPPGNYGYTFGSGTRLTVV.

The chain has TRBV27 and TRBJ1-5; D call uncertain. This CDR3 has 20 residues. Germline values: CDR1 MNHEY, CDR2 SMNVEV (reference sequence). V was cut by 5 bases and J by 4 bases, with 30 bases left in between. The CDR3, as DNA: TGTGCCAGCAGTCCCGAGGCCTGGGTCTCCAAGTTTAAGGCAAATCAGCCCCAGCATTTT. As protein: CASSPEAWVSKFKANQPQHF.

V is TRBV6-6 and J is TRBJ1-1; 9 positions agree with TRBD1. The CDR3 is 14 amino acids. The germline V gene encodes CDR1 MNHNY and CDR2 SVGAGI (reference sequence). V gave up 4 bases and J gave up 4 bases; unmatched junction bases: 4. CDR3 residues: CASSFSTGGTEAFF. The CDR3 DNA reads as TGTGCCAGCAGTTTCTCGACAGGGGGCACTGAAGCTTTCTTT.

The chain is built from TRBV24-1 and TRBJ2-1; possibly TRBD2 for D (6 bases). The V end lost 4 bases, the J end lost 10 bases, and 13 bases lay between the germline ends. The germline CDR1 and CDR2 sequences are KGHDR and SFDVKD. This CDR3 has 13 amino acids. CDR3 sequence reads: CATSDPAGNEQFF. The CDR3 nucleotides are TGTGCCACCAGTGACCCTGCGGGGAACGAGCAGTTCTTC.

The chain combines TRBV7-2 with TRBJ1-1; D perhaps matches TRBD1 (5 bases). CDR1 and CDR2 from the germline V gene are SGHTA and FQGNSA. This CDR3 comprises 13 residues. V dropped 3 bases and J dropped 10 bases, with 15 bases sitting between them. This chain's CDR3 is CASSFSQTETAFF. CDR3 DNA sequence: TGTGCCAGCAGCTTTAGTCAGACAGAAACAGCTTTCTTT.

The genes are TRBV28 and TRBJ1-1; 9 positions match TRBD1. The length of the CDR3 is 15 residues. Germline V lookup: CDR1 MDHEN, CDR2 SYDVKM. The V and J ends lost 6 bases and 4 bases, in that order; junction bases with no gene match: 9. This CDR3 is CASSLNRGRSTEAFF. CDR3 in DNA: TGTGCCAGCAGCTTAAACAGGGGGCGAAGCACTGAAGCTTTCTTT.

In DNA form, the CDR3 reads TGTGCCAGCAGCTTGGCGGGTAGGGGCGGGAGAGGTAATGAGCAGTTCTTC. The encoded protein is CASSLAGRGGRGNEQFF. The chain is built from TRBV5-6 and TRBJ2-1, with TRBD2 matching over 7 bases. Losses at the gene ends were 0 bases for V and 7 bases for J; bases not matched to a gene: 13. This CDR3 comprises 17 residues. From germline, CDR1 is SGHDT and CDR2 YYEEEE. Variable domain in full (rest from reference TRBV5-6 and TRBJ2-1): DAGVTQSPTHLIKTRGQQVTLRCSPKSGHDTVSWYQQALGQGPQFIFQYYEEEERQRGNFPDRFSGHQFPNYSSELNVNALLLGDSALYLCASSLAGRGGRGNEQFFGPGTRLTVL.

V is TRBV5-6 and J is TRBJ1-6; 7 bases align to TRBD1. V lost 1 base and J lost 6; bases outside the gene matches: 4. Germline CDR1 is SGHDT and CDR2 is YYEEEE. This CDR3 region has 15 residues. The CDR3 reads CASSLRGHPNSPLHF. Here the CDR3 DNA reads TGTGCCAGCAGCTTGAGGGGGCACCCTAATTCACCCCTCCACTTT. Combining the CDR3 with reference TRBV5-6 and TRBJ1-6 gives the whole variable domain DAGVTQSPTHLIKTRGQQVTLRCSPKSGHDTVSWYQQALGQGPQFIFQYYEEEERQRGNFPDRFSGHQFPNYSSELNVNALLLGDSALYLCASSLRGHPNSPLHFGNGTRLTVT.

The rearrangement joins TRBV10-3 to TRBJ1-1, with TRBD1 matching 7 bases. The CDR3 runs 14 residues. Germline CDR1 is ENHRY and CDR2 is SYGVKD. V lost 11 bases, J lost 3 bases, and 12 bases stayed unmatched. CDR3 DNA sequence: TGTGCCGCCCGGGCGAACAGGGGAGACACTGAAGCTTTCTTT. Translated, it gives CAARANRGDTEAFF.

The rearrangement joins TRBV19 to TRBJ2-5; D might be TRBD2 (7 bases). Trimming stripped 5 bases from V and 5 bases from J, with 24 bases between. Germline CDR1 reads LNHDA; CDR2 reads SQIVND (reference sequence). This CDR3 comprises 17 residues. DNA of the CDR3: TGTGCCAGTAGTCGCCGACGGGGGGCGTCAGGTAGGGAGACCCAGTACTTC. Its protein product is CASSRRRGASGRETQYF.

The chain joins TRBV20-1 to TRBJ1-1, with a weak D call TRBD1 (6 bases). Trimming cost V 3 bases and J 10 bases, with 27 bases left between them. The CDR3 extends over 16 amino acids. CDR1 is DFQATT, CDR2 SNEGSKA, per germline (reference sequence). The CDR3: CSASTPPRQVLQRAFF. The CDR3 coding sequence is TGCAGTGCTAGTACCCCCCCCCGACAGGTTCTTCAACGAGCTTTCTTT.

The chain employs TRBV9 and TRBJ1-3; D perhaps matches TRBD1 (6 bases). V lost 3 bases and J lost 1, with 14 bases in between. Germline values: CDR1 SGDLS, CDR2 YYNGEE. The CDR3 covers 16 residues. The CDR3, as DNA: TGTGCCAGCAGCGCAGGGACACCGATTTCTGGAAACACCATATATTTT. It specifies CASSAGTPISGNTIYF.

This clone was seen only once. The chain recombines TRBV6-2 or TRBV6-3 with TRBJ1-4; no clear D. Germline CDR1 reads MNHEY; CDR2 reads SVGEGT. V was pared by 5 bases and J by 8 bases, with 12 bases between. This CDR3 comprises 13 residues. The chain's CDR3 is CASSRDPKEKLFF. CDR3 DNA: TGTGCCAGCAGTCGGGATCCGAAGGAAAAACTGTTTTTT.

The chain employs TRBV5-1 and TRBJ2-1; D may be TRBD2 (6 bases). From germline, CDR1 is SGHRS and CDR2 YFSETQ. Trimming removed 0 bases from V and 15 bases from J, with 16 bases in between. The CDR3 extends over 13 amino acids. The CDR3 sequence: CASSLGGAPPLFF. The CDR3 region has the DNA TGCGCCAGCAGCTTGGGCGGGGCCCCTCCCCTGTTCTTC. Supplemented by reference TRBV5-1 and TRBJ2-1, the full variable domain reads KAGVTQTPRYLIKTRGQQVTLSCSPISGHRSVSWYQQTPGQGLQFLFEYFSETQRNKGNFPGRFSGRQFSNSRSEMNVSTLELGDSALYLCASSLGGAPPLFFGPGTRLTVL.

The chain is built from TRBV7-6 and TRBJ2-1; D gene unclear. Germline V gene data show CDR1 as SGHVS and CDR2 as FNYEAQ. Deletions cut 1 base from V and 5 bases from J, with 6 bases between. The CDR3 runs to 13 residues. The DNA for the CDR3 is TGTGCCAGCAGCTTAGGTCGTGACAATGAGCAGTTCTTC. Protein: CASSLGRDNEQFF.

This clone showed up just once. Other DNA sequences in this specimen translate into the identical CDR3. The CDR3 DNA sequence: TGTGCCAGCTCGCCGGGACAGAGCAATCAGCCCCAGCATTTT. Its protein product is CASSPGQSNQPQHF. The chain recombines TRBV18 with TRBJ1-5, with 7 bases matching TRBD1. Germline CDR1 reads KGHSH; CDR2 reads LQKENI. J was trimmed by 1 base and V by 6 bases; bases with no gene match: 3. The CDR3 has 14 amino acids.

This clone was counted only a few times. The gene calls are TRBV30 and TRBJ2-5; D uncertain. CDR3 size: 13 residues. V lost 4 bases and J lost 2, with 11 bases in between. Germline CDR1 reads GTSNPN; CDR2 reads SVGIG (reference sequence). CDR3 nucleotide sequence: TGTGCCTGGAATCCACAGCCTCAAGAGACCCAGTACTTC. This sequence encodes CAWNPQPQETQYF.

The chain links TRBV30 to TRBJ2-2; a possible D gene is TRBD2 (6 bases). Germline values: CDR1 GTSNPN, CDR2 SVGIG (reference sequence). Trimming removed 4 bases from V and 0 bases from J, with 9 bases in between. This CDR3 has 14 amino acids. CDR3 coding DNA: TGTGCCTGGACGGGGGTAGCGAACACCGGGGAGCTGTTTTTT. Amino acid sequence: CAWTGVANTGELFF.

Remarks on this clone: Other DNA variants within this sample encode the same CDR3. This sequence joins TRBV29-1 and TRBJ1-2, with D maybe TRBD1 (5 bases). This CDR3 comprises 14 residues. Germline V gives CDR1 SQVTM, CDR2 ANQGSEA. Trimming took off 3 bases at V and 6 bases at J, with 17 bases between the two ends. The CDR3 loop is CSVESQGAIDGYTF. CDR3 nucleotides: TGCAGCGTTGAGTCTCAAGGGGCGATCGATGGCTACACCTTC.

V usage is TRBV30 and J usage is TRBJ1-3, with D maybe TRBD1 (6 bases). CDR1 and CDR2 from the germline V gene are GTSNPN and SVGIG (reference sequence). There are 14 residues in the CDR3. V lost 0 bases and J 1 base, leaving 7 bases between the germline ends. In DNA, the CDR3 is TGTGCCTGGAGTGTACAGGGATCTGGAAACACCATATATTTT. Residues: CAWSVQGSGNTIYF.

This sequence joins TRBV4-3 and TRBJ1-1; tentative D call: TRBD1 (5 bases). The germline CDR1 and CDR2 sequences are LGHNA and YSLEER. The CDR3 has 13 amino acids. Trimming took 2 bases from V and 11 from J, leaving 15 bases between them. The CDR3: CASSQFGGGTAFF. The CDR3 DNA reads TGCGCCAGCAGCCAATTTGGGGGAGGCACGGCTTTCTTT.

The gene calls are TRBV4-2 and TRBJ1-2; TRBD1 is a possible D gene (6 bases). Trimming took 1 base from V and 5 from J, leaving 14 bases between them. This CDR3 contains 15 residues. Germline CDR1 and CDR2: LGHNA and YNFKEQ. The CDR3 spells CASSQASEGGYGYTF. In DNA form, the CDR3 reads TGTGCCAGCAGCCAAGCCTCTGAGGGGGGGTATGGCTACACCTTC.

The chain employs TRBV9 and TRBJ1-6, with a tentative D call TRBD1 (5 bases). Trimming removed 0 bases at V and 7 bases at J, with 11 bases between. The CDR3 is 15 amino acids. The germline gives CDR1 SGDLS, CDR2 YYNGEE. The CDR3 DNA reads as TGTGCCAGCAGCGTAGCTGGGGCGGCGAATTCACCCCTCCACTTT. Translated, it gives CASSVAGAANSPLHF.

The sample holds one count of this clone. This chain joins TRBV9 and TRBJ2-3, with 8 nucleotides matching TRBD1. Germline V gene data show CDR1 as SGDLS and CDR2 as YYNGEE. V shed 3 bases and J 1 base; nucleotides not matched to a gene: 7. The CDR3 length is 16 residues. The CDR3 here is CASSAPNRGGTDTQYF. CDR3 sequence (DNA): TGTGCCAGCAGCGCTCCAAACAGGGGGGGCACAGATACGCAGTATTTT.

This rearrangement joins TRBV9 to TRBJ1-1; D unresolved. The CDR3 spans 15 residues. Trimming pared 0 bases from V and 2 bases from J, leaving 11 bases between. CDR1 is SGDLS and CDR2 is YYNGEE in the germline V gene. The CDR3 protein is CASSVDFTYNTEAFF. In nucleotides, the CDR3 is TGTGCCAGCAGCGTAGACTTCACTTACAACACTGAAGCTTTCTTT.

The rearrangement uses TRBV14 and TRBJ1-2; tentatively, D is TRBD1 (5 bases). Germline CDR1 reads SGHDN; CDR2 reads FVKESK. The V end lost 0 bases, the J end lost 5 bases, and 16 bases lay between the germline ends. There are 16 residues in the CDR3. The DNA of the CDR3 is TGTGCCAGCAGCCAAGACCTCCTGAGACAGCCATATGGCTACACCTTC. Amino acid sequence: CASSQDLLRQPYGYTF.